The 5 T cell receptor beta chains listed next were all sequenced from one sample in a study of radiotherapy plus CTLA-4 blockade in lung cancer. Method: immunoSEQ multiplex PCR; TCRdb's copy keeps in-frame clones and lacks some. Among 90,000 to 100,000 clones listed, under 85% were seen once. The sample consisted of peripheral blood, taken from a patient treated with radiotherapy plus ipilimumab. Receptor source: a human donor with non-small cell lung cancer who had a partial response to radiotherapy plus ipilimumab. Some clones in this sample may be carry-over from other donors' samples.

The DNA of the CDR3 is TGTGCCAGCAGCTTAGAGTTGGCAGGGGGTGGGACCGGGGAGCTGTTTTTT. It translates to CASSLELAGGGTGELFF. The gene calls are TRBV11-2 and TRBJ2-2; 7 nucleotides agree with TRBD1. The V gene's germline CDR1 is SGHAT and CDR2 FQNNGV. The CDR3 is 17 residues long. V gave up 0 bases and J gave up 5 bases; unmatched junction bases: 9.

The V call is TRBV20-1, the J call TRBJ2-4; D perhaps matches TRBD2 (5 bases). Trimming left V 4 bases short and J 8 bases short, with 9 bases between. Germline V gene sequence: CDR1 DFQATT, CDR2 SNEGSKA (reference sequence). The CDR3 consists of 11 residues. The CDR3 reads CSATLADIQYF. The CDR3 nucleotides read TGCAGTGCTACCCTAGCAGACATTCAGTACTTC.

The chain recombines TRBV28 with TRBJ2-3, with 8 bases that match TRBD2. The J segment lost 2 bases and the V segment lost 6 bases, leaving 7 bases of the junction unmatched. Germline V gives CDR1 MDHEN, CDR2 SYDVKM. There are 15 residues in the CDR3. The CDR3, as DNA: TGTGCCAGCAGGCATTGGCGGGGGGTCACAGATACGCAGTATTTT. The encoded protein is CASRHWRGVTDTQYF.

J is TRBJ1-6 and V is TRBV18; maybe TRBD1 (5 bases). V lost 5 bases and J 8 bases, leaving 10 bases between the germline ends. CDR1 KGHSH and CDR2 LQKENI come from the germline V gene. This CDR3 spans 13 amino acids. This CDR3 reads CASSADTDSPLHF. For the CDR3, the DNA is TGTGCCAGCTCAGCGGACACTGATTCACCCCTCCACTTT.

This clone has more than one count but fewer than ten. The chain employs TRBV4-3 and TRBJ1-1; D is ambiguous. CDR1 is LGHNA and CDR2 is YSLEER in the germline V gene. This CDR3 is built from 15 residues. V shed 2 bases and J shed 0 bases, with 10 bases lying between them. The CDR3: CASSQWNRVNTEAFF. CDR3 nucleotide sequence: TGCGCCAGCAGCCAATGGAATCGGGTGAACACTGAAGCTTTCTTT.